The clone carrying this TCR beta chain turned up a few times. The sample originates from a study of blood T cell repertoires in COVID-19. Study-level background: Acute-phase and convalescent COVID-19 samples originated in the United States, Italy and Spain. From T cells, B-cell-depleted T cells, or PBMCs came the material, which was cDNA or gDNA.

A Seattle source enrolled patients during active infection and followed them longitudinally. Source study methods: Estimation of nucleated cell counts relied on the amplification of reference gene primers. Sequenced by immunoSEQ multiplex PCR; TCRdb stores in-frame clones only, minus some. The V and J calls and clone size are taken from that table; D and trimming were inferred from the DNA. The sample holds nearly 110,000 clones, over 65% seen once. The ends lost 1 base at V and 6 bases at J; junction bases unmatched: 5. CDR3 length: 14 amino acids. The germline CDR1 and CDR2 sequences are SGHNT and YYREEE (reference sequence).

The source material was peripheral blood. V gene TRBV5-4 combines with J gene TRBJ2-3, with 7 bases fitting TRBD2. The source is a man older than 75 with COVID-19, enrolled during active disease. In nucleotides, the CDR3 is TGTGCCAGCAGCTTGCGGGAGGCCGGGGATACGCAGTATTTT. Its translation: CASSLREAGDTQYF.